The following is a T cell receptor (beta chain) sequence with its context. Its target is not known. This record comes from a study of cytomegalovirus exposure and HLA in healthy donors. With 60 Vbeta and 13 Jbeta primers, the PCR was carried out. Profiling relied on immunoSEQ multiplex PCR, and the TCRdb table lists in-frame clones only, not all of them. The sample carries approximately 200,000 clones, around 74% recorded once. V lost 6 bases and J 0 bases, leaving 21 bases between the germline ends. In germline, CDR1 is SGHTA, CDR2 FQGNSA. The CDR3 loop spans 19 amino acids. Study results and limitations: Among immune exposure information, only CMV serostatus was available. When presence/absence was analysed, sequencing depth was taken to be roughly uniform across donors. Later on, analysis showed that most CMV-associated TCR beta chains appeared to be HLA-restricted.

This receptor was taken from a girl aged 10 to 17 in good health and CMV-seropositive. The sequencing input was PBMCs. The chain uses TRBV7-2 and TRBJ2-6; TRBD1 might be the D (6 bases). The CDR3 region has the DNA TGTGCCAGCAGTAGACCGGGACAAGGATATCGCTCTGGGGCCAACGTCCTGACTTTC. Its translation is CASSRPGQGYRSGANVLTF.